One and the same sample provided the 21 T cell receptor beta chains below, sequenced in a study of blood T cell repertoires in COVID-19. The repertoire was sequenced with immunoSEQ multiplex PCR; TCRdb's copy has only in-frame clones and lacks some. The table shows 55,000 to 95,000 clones, with more than 80% occurring only once. The source material was peripheral blood. These receptors were taken from a woman in her sixties or seventies with acute or convalescent COVID-19.

The chain recombines TRBV7-8 with TRBJ2-7; a weak D match, TRBD1 (5 bases). Trimming left V 1 base short and J 2 bases short, with 6 bases between. CDR1 and CDR2 (germline): SGHVS, FQNEAQ. The CDR3 has 13 residues. The chain's CDR3 is CASSLVQAYEQYF. In DNA form, the CDR3 reads TGTGCCAGCAGCTTAGTACAGGCCTACGAGCAGTACTTC.

The genes are TRBV3-1 (or the pseudogene TRBV3-2) and TRBJ2-1; 12 bases are a match to TRBD2. V lost 5 bases to trimming and J lost 4 bases; unmatched junction nucleotides: 6. Germline V lookup: CDR1 LGHDT, CDR2 YNNKEL (reference sequence). This CDR3 comprises 16 residues. The CDR3 DNA is TGTGCCAGCAGCTCCAGGACTAGCGGGATTTACAATGAGCAGTTCTTC. This gives the protein CASSSRTSGIYNEQFF.

The chain links TRBV5-1 to TRBJ2-7; 10 bases fit TRBD1. The V gene end was trimmed by 0 bases and the J gene end by 0 bases; junction bases not matched to a gene: 3. Germline values: CDR1 SGHRS, CDR2 YFSETQ. The CDR3 has 16 amino acids. CDR3 coding DNA: TGCGCCAGCAGCTTGGGTGGGACAGGGGACTCCTACGAGCAGTACTTC. Its translation: CASSLGGTGDSYEQYF. Filled out from reference TRBV5-1 and TRBJ2-7, the complete variable domain reads KAGVTQTPRYLIKTRGQQVTLSCSPISGHRSVSWYQQTPGQGLQFLFEYFSETQRNKGNFPGRFSGRQFSNSRSEMNVSTLELGDSALYLCASSLGGTGDSYEQYFGPGTRLTVT.

The chain carries TRBV5-1 and TRBJ2-7; D is ambiguous. Germline CDR1 reads SGHRS; CDR2 reads YFSETQ. V gave up 0 bases and J gave up 4 bases, with 5 bases separating them. The CDR3 has 12 residues. This chain's CDR3 is CASSLERYEQYF. Here the CDR3 DNA reads TGCGCCAGCAGCTTGGAGAGATACGAGCAGTACTTC.

The CDR3 coding sequence is TGTGCCACCAGCAGAGGTGGTGGCGGGAGACTTATTTCAGAGCAGTTCTTC. Translated: CATSRGGGGRLISEQFF. V and J are TRBV15 and TRBJ2-1; TRBD2 matches at 7 bases. CDR1 and CDR2 (germline): LNHNV, YYDKDF (reference sequence). CDR3 length: 17 residues. The V gene end was trimmed by 1 base and the J gene end by 10 bases; junction bases not matched to a gene: 16.

The rearrangement uses TRBV28 and TRBJ1-6, with D uncertain. The CDR3 contains 16 residues. Germline lookup yields CDR1 MDHEN and CDR2 SYDVKM. V lost 3 bases and J lost 8, with 17 bases in between. The chain's CDR3 is CASSFQRGGGHSPLHF. The CDR3 DNA sequence: TGTGCCAGCAGTTTCCAACGTGGAGGCGGACATTCACCCCTCCACTTT.

The J gene is TRBJ2-5, the V gene TRBV28; a possible D gene is TRBD1 (5 bases). This CDR3 region has 13 residues. Per the germline V gene, CDR1 is MDHEN and CDR2 is SYDVKM. Deletions cut 7 bases from V and 9 bases from J, with 18 bases between. The CDR3: CASIDQGPRAQYF. CDR3 DNA: TGTGCCAGCATTGATCAGGGCCCCAGGGCCCAGTACTTC.

The chain uses TRBV5-6 and TRBJ2-5; maybe TRBD2 (5 bases). The CDR3 consists of 14 residues. The V end was cut by 4 bases, the J end by 2 bases, with 12 bases between. The germline V gene has CDR1 SGHDT and CDR2 YYEEEE. The CDR3: CASSGGRRQETQYF. Here the CDR3 DNA reads TGTGCCAGCAGCGGAGGACGGAGACAAGAGACCCAGTACTTC.

This sequence joins TRBV29-1 and TRBJ2-7; no reliable D call. Germline CDR1 is SQVTM and CDR2 is ANQGSEA. Trimming removed 2 bases at V and 3 bases at J, with 5 bases between. CDR3 length: 11 residues. The chain's CDR3 is CSVERSYEQYF. CDR3 coding DNA: TGCAGCGTTGAAAGGAGCTACGAGCAGTACTTC.

The chain uses TRBV10-2 and TRBJ2-1; 9 bases are shared with TRBD1. CDR3 length: 16 amino acids. Germline V lookup: CDR1 WSHSY, CDR2 SAAADI. V shed 7 bases and J 8 bases; nucleotides not matched to a gene: 15. The CDR3 here is CASTRGGTGSSYEQFF. CDR3 DNA: TGCGCCAGCACCCGAGGGGGGACAGGGTCCAGCTATGAGCAGTTCTTC.

The table lists this clone with a few counts. The J gene is TRBJ1-5, the V gene TRBV10-3; D gene ambiguous. Trimming cost V 2 bases and J 2 bases, with 7 bases left between them. This CDR3 spans 14 amino acids. Germline CDR1 and CDR2: ENHRY and SYGVKD. The CDR3 DNA reads as TGTGCCATCAGTGAGAATAGCGGCAATCAGCCCCAGCATTTT. Its protein product is CAISENSGNQPQHF.

The chain has TRBV30 and TRBJ1-1, with 9 bases fitting TRBD1. CDR1 and CDR2 (germline): GTSNPN, SVGIG (reference sequence). V shed 3 bases and J 5 bases; nucleotides not matched to a gene: 4. The CDR3 runs to 13 residues. Here the CDR3 reads CAWRQGARTEAFF. The CDR3 DNA reads TGTGCCTGGAGACAGGGGGCGCGAACTGAAGCTTTCTTT.

This sequence joins TRBV24-1 and TRBJ1-4; D unresolved. Trimming left V 9 bases short and J 7 bases short, with 14 bases between. Germline CDR1 KGHDR, CDR2 SFDVKD. The CDR3 runs 13 residues. The CDR3 reads CATGPSGSEKLFF. CDR3 coding DNA: TGTGCCACCGGGCCATCGGGGAGTGAAAAACTGTTTTTT.

The CDR3 sequence: CASRKTGTHEQYF. The CDR3 DNA sequence: TGTGCCAGCAGGAAAACAGGGACCCACGAGCAGTACTTC. This chain uses TRBV27 with TRBJ2-7, with D tentatively TRBD1 (6 bases). The CDR3 is 13 residues long. Germline CDR1 reads MNHEY; CDR2 reads SMNVEV (reference sequence). V shed 6 bases and J shed 5 bases, with 14 bases lying between them.

V is TRBV29-1 and J is TRBJ2-7; a weak D match, TRBD1 (5 bases). The V gene's germline CDR1 is SQVTM and CDR2 ANQGSEA. The CDR3 spans 11 residues. Between the trimmed V and J ends, which lost 7 bases and 3 bases, there was a span of 10 bases. The CDR3 DNA sequence: TGCAGCGCACTCAGGGACTACGAGCAGTACTTC. Its translation is CSALRDYEQYF.

CDR3 amino acids: CASRQTHGEQFF. The CDR3 bases are TGTGCCAGCAGACAGACCCACGGTGAGCAGTTCTTC. V usage is TRBV19 and J usage is TRBJ2-1; D perhaps matches TRBD1 (5 bases). The CDR3 runs to 12 residues. Germline V CDR1 and CDR2: LNHDA, SQIVND (reference sequence). V lost 9 bases to trimming and J lost 9 bases, with 15 bases between them.

The chain joins TRBV6-5 to TRBJ2-7; 7 bases map to TRBD1. CDR1 is MNHEY, CDR2 SVGAGI, per germline. The CDR3 spans 14 residues. The CDR3 DNA sequence: TGTGCTACCCTAGGCAGGGGACAGCCCTACGAGCAGTACTTC. Protein product: CATLGRGQPYEQYF.

The rearrangement joins TRBV27 to TRBJ2-7; 8 bases fit TRBD2. V lost 3 bases and J lost 5; bases outside the gene matches: 15. The length of the CDR3 is 17 residues. Germline V gene sequence: CDR1 MNHEY, CDR2 SMNVEV (reference sequence). CDR3 amino acids: CASSFSLSMSGSNEQYF. The CDR3 DNA sequence: TGTGCCAGCAGTTTTTCCCTAAGTATGAGCGGGAGTAACGAGCAGTACTTC.

V and J are TRBV10-1 and TRBJ2-5; 7 bases align to TRBD2. Looked up from germline, CDR1 is WNHNN and CDR2 is SYGVQD (reference sequence). Trimming at V came to 0 bases and at J to 4 bases, leaving 5 bases not matched to a gene. The CDR3 length is 15 residues. The CDR3 loop reads CASSESRGSGETQYF. As DNA, the CDR3 is TGCGCCAGCAGTGAGTCTCGCGGGAGTGGAGAGACCCAGTACTTC.

This chain links TRBV29-1 with TRBJ2-1; perhaps TRBD2 as D (6 bases). The V gene's germline CDR1 is SQVTM and CDR2 ANQGSEA. Trimming shortened V by 5 bases and J by 0 bases, and 17 bases separated the two germline ends. This CDR3 is 16 amino acids long. This chain's CDR3 is CSVKSTRSSSYNEQFF. The CDR3 region has the DNA TGCAGCGTTAAATCGACTAGGAGTAGCTCCTACAATGAGCAGTTCTTC.

V usage is TRBV10-3 and J usage is TRBJ1-2; 9 positions match TRBD1. Germline trimming cut 7 bases from V and 10 bases from J; bases unmatched to any gene: 7. The CDR3 sequence is 12 residues long. Looked up from germline, CDR1 is ENHRY and CDR2 is SYGVKD. This CDR3 is CAITGQGTIYTF. CDR3 DNA: TGTGCCATCACTGGACAGGGGACGATCTACACCTTC.